This TCR beta chain was sequenced in a study of beta chain features in type 1 diabetes. Study-wide findings and caveats: Patients' naive, central memory and Treg TCRB repertoires seemed closer to one another than those of healthy donors.

Reverse transcription of all isolated RNA meant that expressed TCRB transcripts were sequenced. About 3.57 million reads, on average, came from each naive, central memory and regulatory T cell sample. Repertoires were generated with immunoSEQ multiplex PCR, while TCRdb's copy carries only in-frame clones and drops some. The repertoire holds 900,000 or so clones, with around a sixth as singletons. Worth noting for this clone: Its specificity is unknown.

Every donor had blood drawn once into heparin, approximately 120 mL on average. The germline gives CDR1 SGHAT, CDR2 FQNNGV. V dropped 5 bases and J dropped 1; count of bases not matched to a gene: 4. The CDR3 extends over 14 amino acids. The sequenced sample was naive CD4+ T cells from blood. The TCR was taken from a woman aged 18-35 years in good health. The chain uses TRBV11-2 and TRBJ2-7; 8 bases agree with TRBD2. As DNA, the CDR3 is TGTGCCAGCAGCGGTAGCGGGGTGTCCTACGAGCAGTACTTC. Encoded protein: CASSGSGVSYEQYF.